Reported below is one T cell receptor (beta chain). Its antigen has not been determined. No per-base quality is available; no much larger clone lies one base away. This entry is derived from a study of blood T cell repertoires in COVID-19 (dated by TCRdb to 2020 to 2021). Broadly, across the study: Collaborator samples came from the United States, Italy and Spain and covered acute and convalescent phases of COVID-19. The material from the prospective study consisted of cDNA or gDNA derived from T cells, B-cell-depleted T cells, or PBMCs. Deeply sampled blood TCRbeta repertoires from subjects exposed to, actively infected with, or recovered from COVID-19 were included in the dataset. A freely available public database, intended as a resource for researchers studying the immune response to SARS-CoV-2, is where the repertoires were released. Samples came from the ongoing ImmuneRACE study (first 160 participants) plus 1,254 subjects from 6 global collaborators. Sample metadata almost always included a de-identified subject ID, COVID-19 status, age in years and sex. Where HLA class I and class II types were available, the types were taken from metadata supplied by the sample provider, not from assay-based typing.

CDR1 is given as LGHDT and CDR2 as YNNKEL, both from the germline V gene (reference sequence). V has 2 bases trimmed and J has 3 bases trimmed; junction bases matching no gene number 6. The CDR3 holds 16 amino acids from the cysteine to the phenylalanine. The sequence is cut down to CDR3 DNA, 48 bases in frame from base 1. Results the study describes overall, beyond this receptor: The quantity of clinical and demographic metadata differed by source and by participant and was supplied without curation.

The immunoSEQ Assay, a bias-controlled multiplex PCR, was used to amplify TCRbeta CDR3 regions from genomic DNA. Per the authors' processing: The number of nucleated cells in each sample was estimated from the amplification of reference gene primers within the assay. To quantify the absolute abundance of each unique TCRbeta CDR3 rearrangement, sequence reads were collapsed and filtered. For each sample, productive Simpson clonality was calculated by taking the square root of Simpson's diversity index across productive rearrangements. Entries here come from immuneACCESS through TCRdb and include only in-frame sequences with V and J called. Some clones fail to appear in such tables; in the studies checked, an unresolved V gene covers under half of the shortfall, and the cause of the remainder is unknown. Clonal size and the V and J genes are those of that table, whereas D and trimming came from the DNA. Counted in this sample were around 16,000 clones; 80% to 85% of them appeared once. The ten largest clones add up to about 20% of the sample.

The collaborating institutions used their own protocols to collect whole blood in K2EDTA tubes. For TCRbeta analysis, collaborators shipped samples as frozen whole blood, isolated PBMCs, or DNA extracted from either of those sample types. This TCR derives from an elderly man with active or convalescent COVID-19. The chain joins TRBV3-1 (or the pseudogene TRBV3-2) to TRBJ2-1, with 8 junctional bases fitting TRBD1. Sequences were obtained from peripheral blood. The CDR3 is CASSQSWTGLYNEQFF. The DNA is as follows: TGTGCCAGCAGCCAAAGTTGGACAGGGCTCTACAATGAGCAGTTCTTC.